The present entry profiles one TCR beta chain with its context. Its antigen remains unidentified. At one end, the junction sequence differs from germline, possibly due to a read error. This record belongs to a study of relationships among human T cell subsets. Findings and caveats of the study: Th1, Th2 and regulatory subsets overlapped substantially in CDR3 sequences. Over 60% of CD8+ cytotoxic sequences came from clones with over 100 reads.

From mRNA, alpha and beta CDR3 regions were amplified using semiquantitative ARM-PCR. Exponential amplification used communal superprimers after tagged nested gene-specific primers in ARM-PCR. Via MiXCR, TCRdb re-called the multiplex PCR reads, giving one row per CDR3 protein. The repertoire consists of over 13,000 distinct CDR3 sequences, with less than 70% occurring once and the leading ten covering around 30%. Input material: total T cells sorted from blood. This TCR was sampled from a middle-aged man in good health.

DNA of the CDR3: TGTGCCAGCAGGGACAGCTCTGGAAACGCCATATATTTT. Protein sequence: CASRDSSGNAIYF. This chain connects TRBV28 to TRBJ1-3; perhaps TRBD1 as D (6 bases). This CDR3 spans 13 amino acids. CDR1 and CDR2 from the germline V gene are MDHEN and SYDVKM.